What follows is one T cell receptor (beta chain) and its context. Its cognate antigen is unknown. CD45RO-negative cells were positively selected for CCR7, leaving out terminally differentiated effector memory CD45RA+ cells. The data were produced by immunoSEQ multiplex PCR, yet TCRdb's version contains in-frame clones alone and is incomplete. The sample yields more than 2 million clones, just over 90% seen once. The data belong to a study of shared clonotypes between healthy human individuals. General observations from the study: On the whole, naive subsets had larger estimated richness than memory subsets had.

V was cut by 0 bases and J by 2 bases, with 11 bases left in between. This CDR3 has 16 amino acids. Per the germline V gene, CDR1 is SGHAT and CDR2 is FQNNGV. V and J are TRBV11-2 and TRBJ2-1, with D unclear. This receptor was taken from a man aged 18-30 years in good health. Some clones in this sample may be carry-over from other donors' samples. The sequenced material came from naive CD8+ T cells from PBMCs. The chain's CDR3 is CASSLEELPPYNEQFF. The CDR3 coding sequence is TGTGCCAGCAGCTTAGAAGAGCTACCCCCCTACAATGAGCAGTTCTTC.